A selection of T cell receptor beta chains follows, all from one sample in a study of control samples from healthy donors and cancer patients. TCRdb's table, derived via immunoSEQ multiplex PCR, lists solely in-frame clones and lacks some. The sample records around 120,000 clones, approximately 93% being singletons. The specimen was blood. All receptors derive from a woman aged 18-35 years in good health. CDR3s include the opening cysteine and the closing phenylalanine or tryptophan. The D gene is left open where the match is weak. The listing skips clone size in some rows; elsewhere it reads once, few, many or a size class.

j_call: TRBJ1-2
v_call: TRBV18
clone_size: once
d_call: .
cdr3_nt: TGTGCCAGCTCACCACCCAGCCAGGGGGGCTACACCTTC
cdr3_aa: CASSPPSQGGYTF

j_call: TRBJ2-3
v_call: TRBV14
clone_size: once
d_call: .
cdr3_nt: TGTGCCAGCAGCCTAAAACTAACCTGGCCCGATACGCAGTATTTT
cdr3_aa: CASSLKLTWPDTQYF

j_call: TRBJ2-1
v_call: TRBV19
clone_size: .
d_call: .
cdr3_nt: TGTGCCAGTAGTAGCGCTATAGTGGTGCGGAGCAATGAGCAGTTCTTC
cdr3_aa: CASSSAIVVRSNEQFF

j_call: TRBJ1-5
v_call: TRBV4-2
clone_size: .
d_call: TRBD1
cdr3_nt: TGTGCCAGCAGCCAAACAGGGGCAGTTAGTCAGCCCCAGCATTTT
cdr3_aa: CASSQTGAVSQPQHF

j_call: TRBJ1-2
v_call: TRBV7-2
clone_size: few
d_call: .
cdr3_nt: TGTGCCAGCAGCTTTGAGGAAAGGGTCTATGGCTACACCTTC
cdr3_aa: CASSFEERVYGYTF

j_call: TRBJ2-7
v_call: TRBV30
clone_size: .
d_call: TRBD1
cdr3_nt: TGTGCCTGGAGTGGGGACAGGGGGCACGAGCAGTACTTC
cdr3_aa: CAWSGDRGHEQYF

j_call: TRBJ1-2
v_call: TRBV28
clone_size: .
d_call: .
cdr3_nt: TGTGCCAGCAGTCAGCGGAATGACGGCTACACCTTC
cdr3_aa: CASSQRNDGYTF

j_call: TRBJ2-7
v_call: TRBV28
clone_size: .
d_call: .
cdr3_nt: TGTGCCAGCAGTTTTTCTTCGGCCGGCCCCTACGAGCAGTACTTC
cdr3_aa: CASSFSSAGPYEQYF

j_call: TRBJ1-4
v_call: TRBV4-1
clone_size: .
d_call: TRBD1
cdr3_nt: TGCGCCAGCAGCCAAGAGCCGCGGGGACAGGGAAGGGCCAAACTGTTTTTT
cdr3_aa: CASSQEPRGQGRAKLFF

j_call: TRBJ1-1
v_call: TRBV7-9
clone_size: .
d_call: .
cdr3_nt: TGTGCCAGCAGCACGGACAGACTGAACACTGAAGCTTTCTTT
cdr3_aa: CASSTDRLNTEAFF

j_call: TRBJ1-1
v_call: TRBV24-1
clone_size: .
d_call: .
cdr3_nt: TGTGCCACCAGTGAGAAAGAACAGGGCCACATGAACACTGAAGCTTTCTTT
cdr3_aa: CATSEKEQGHMNTEAFF

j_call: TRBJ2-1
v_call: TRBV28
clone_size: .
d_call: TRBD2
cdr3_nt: TGTGCCAGCAGTTTATTTCGGGGGGGATACAATGAGCAGTTCTTC
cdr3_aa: CASSLFRGGYNEQFF

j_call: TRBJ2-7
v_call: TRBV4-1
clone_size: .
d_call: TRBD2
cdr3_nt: TGCGCCAGCAGCCAAGGAGGACCGCGGGAGGTCCTCTCCTACGAGCAGTACTTC
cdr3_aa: CASSQGGPREVLSYEQYF

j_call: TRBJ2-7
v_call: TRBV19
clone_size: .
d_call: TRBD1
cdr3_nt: TGTGCCAGTAGTATGACAGGGGGAAACGAGCAGTACTTC
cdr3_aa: CASSMTGGNEQYF

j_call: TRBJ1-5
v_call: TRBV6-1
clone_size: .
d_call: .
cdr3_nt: TGTGCCAGCAGTGATCTGGGGTATCAGCCCCAGCATTTT
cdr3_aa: CASSDLGYQPQHF

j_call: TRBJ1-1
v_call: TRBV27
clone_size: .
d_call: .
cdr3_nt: TGTGCCAGCAGTCCTGGAGGGGGGCTGGACACTGAAGCTTTCTTT
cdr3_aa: CASSPGGGLDTEAFF

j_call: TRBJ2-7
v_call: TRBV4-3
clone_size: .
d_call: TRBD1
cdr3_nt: TGCGCCAGCAGCCAAGATTGGGAACAGGGGGCGCTCGAGCAGTACTTC
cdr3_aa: CASSQDWEQGALEQYF